The entry below describes one T cell receptor beta chain. This sample was included in a study of glioma-infiltrating T cells after dendritic cell vaccination. The time point here: after dendritic cell vaccination, including at tumor progression/relapse. The data were produced by immunoSEQ multiplex PCR, yet TCRdb's version contains in-frame clones alone and is incomplete. The sample has 98,000 or so clones, 65% to 85% seen once. The CDR3 length is 18 residues. Germline assignment: CDR1 MNHEY and CDR2 SMNVEV (reference sequence). The V segment lost 2 bases and the J segment 1 base; nucleotides outside the gene matches: 12.

The rearrangement links TRBV27 to TRBJ1-1; TRBD1 aligns across 8 bases. Sequenced here: blood, sampled after dendritic cell vaccination. The receptor was isolated from a human donor with glioblastoma. CDR3 DNA sequence: TGTGCCAGCAGTTTAATTTGGCAGGGGGCCAGGGGGAACACTGAAGCTTTCTTT. Translating gives CASSLIWQGARGNTEAFF.